This record concerns one T cell receptor (beta chain) sequence. The antigen is undetermined. These data originate in a study of PD-1 blockade in classical Hodgkin lymphoma. Study results and caveats: Partial responders and progressors had significantly lower baseline TCR diversity.

Sequencing used immunoSEQ multiplex PCR; TCRdb keeps in-frame clones, though not all of them. The sample lists about 27,000 clones, 78% occurring once. Each of the patients experienced relapse following autologous stem cell transplantation, and their brentuximab vedotin exposure differed. Patients reached a best response of complete response, partial response or progressive disease. The source is a human donor with classical Hodgkin lymphoma. The sample was peripheral blood mononuclear cells (PBMCs), taken before the second cycle of nivolumab.

The chain's CDR3 is CSGQQGKLGYTF. The CDR3 DNA reads TGCAGCGGACAACAGGGAAAACTAGGCTACACCTTC. The rearrangement uses TRBV29-1 and TRBJ1-2; D is perhaps TRBD1 (6 bases). The CDR3 extends over 12 amino acids. Germline assignment: CDR1 SQVTM and CDR2 ANQGSEA. Trimming took 7 bases from V and 8 from J, leaving 17 bases between them.